Described below is a single T cell receptor beta chain sequence and its context. The CDR3 sequence is 17 residues long. Germline assignment: CDR1 SGHVS and CDR2 FQNEAQ. Trimming left V 2 bases short and J 7 bases short, with 23 bases between. The sample belongs to a study of identical twins. Addition of a universal primer site occurred through template switching, and cDNA carried unique molecular identifiers. MiXCR, applied by TCRdb to the 5' RACE reads, yields one record per CDR3 protein. Here the sample spans a few hundred thousand distinct CDR3 sequences, less than 25% being singletons. Separately, the same data were catalogued under a study of T cells expressing NK-cell markers. This second study notes: Sorted CD3+CD56+NKG2C+, CD3+CD56+NKG2C- and CD3+CD56-NKG2C+ T-cell subsets were beta-chain profiled.

Source material: CD4+ T cells sorted from blood. The receptor comes from a woman between 18 and 30 years old in good health. The V call is TRBV7-8, the J call TRBJ2-5, with D perhaps TRBD2 (7 bases). The CDR3 DNA reads as TGTGCCAGCAGCTTATCTCTCTCAGGGGCGGGAGATGGGACCCAGTACTTC. Encoded protein: CASSLSLSGAGDGTQYF. Based on the CDR3 plus reference TRBV7-8 and TRBJ2-5, the full variable domain is GAGVSQSPRYKVAKRGQDVALRCDPISGHVSLFWYQQALGQGPEFLTYFQNEAQLDKSGLPSDRFFAERPEGSVSTLKIQRTQQEDSAVYLCASSLSLSGAGDGTQYFGPGTRLLVL.